The next 17 T cell receptor beta chains were all read from a single sample in a study of blood T cell repertoires in COVID-19. Produced via immunoSEQ multiplex PCR; TCRdb's table is partial and in-frame only. The sample has approximately 210,000 clones; 65% to 90% are singletons. The sequencing sample was made of PBMCs or T cells enriched from blood (not recorded which). The receptors here all came from a man in his forties who had recovered from COVID-19.

In nucleotides, the CDR3 is TGTGCCAGCAGTGACCCAGGAAGTGAAAAACTGTTTTTT. Protein: CASSDPGSEKLFF. The gene calls are TRBV25-1 and TRBJ1-4; D is unresolved. CDR1 MGHDK and CDR2 SYGVNS come from the germline V gene. The CDR3 is made up of 13 amino acids. Deletions cut 3 bases from V and 7 bases from J, with 9 bases between.

The rearrangement joins TRBV18 to TRBJ1-1, with D tentatively TRBD1 (6 bases). Germline V lookup: CDR1 KGHSH, CDR2 LQKENI. The CDR3 is 14 amino acids. V lost 6 bases and J lost 5, with 16 bases in between. The CDR3 DNA is TGTGCCAGCTCTCCAGGGGCCCCGGGTACTGAAGCTTTCTTT. Translated: CASSPGAPGTEAFF.

The V gene is TRBV19, the J gene TRBJ2-6; 9 bases are a match to TRBD1. Germline V gene data show CDR1 as LNHDA and CDR2 as SQIVND (reference sequence). The CDR3 has 16 residues. V lost 7 bases and J lost 1; bases outside the gene matches: 5. The CDR3 reads CASTHGQGSGANVLTF. The CDR3 DNA reads as TGTGCCAGTACACACGGACAGGGGTCTGGGGCCAACGTCCTGACTTTC.

This chain links TRBV28 with TRBJ1-5, with TRBD1 matching over 12 bases. Germline-derived CDR1 and CDR2 are MDHEN and SYDVKM. The CDR3 has 19 amino acids. J gave up 1 base and V 2 bases, and 9 bases lay outside the gene matches. The CDR3 region is CASSLPRGQGARSNQPQHF. The CDR3, as DNA: TGTGCCAGCAGTTTACCTCGGGGACAGGGGGCGAGGAGCAATCAGCCCCAGCATTTT. Variable domain in full (rest from reference TRBV28 and TRBJ1-5): DVKVTQSSRYLVKRTGEKVFLECVQDMDHENMFWYRQDPGLGLRLIYFSYDVKMKEKGDIPEGYSVSREKKERFSLILESASTNQTSMYLCASSLPRGQGARSNQPQHFGDGTRLSIL.

The chain has TRBV6-5 and TRBJ2-1; 7 bases fit TRBD2. This CDR3 has 14 amino acids. After removal of 3 bases from V and 7 bases from J, the junction contained 6 bases not matched to a gene. The germline CDR1 and CDR2 sequences are MNHEY and SVGAGI. This CDR3 reads CASSYVGGGNEQFF. The CDR3 bases are TGTGCCAGCAGTTATGTCGGGGGAGGGAATGAGCAGTTCTTC.

The CDR3 is CATSEGGYGYTF. CDR3 DNA: TGTGCCACCTCCGAGGGCGGATATGGCTACACCTTC. The chain recombines TRBV24-1 with TRBJ1-2; no clear D. V was shortened by 9 bases and J by 5 bases, with 12 bases between the two germline ends. CDR1 and CDR2 from the germline V gene are KGHDR and SFDVKD. This CDR3 comprises 12 residues.

J is TRBJ1-5 and V is TRBV27; D remains unclear. This CDR3 has 14 amino acids. Germline values: CDR1 MNHEY, CDR2 SMNVEV (reference sequence). Trimming took off 2 bases at V and 0 bases at J, with 5 bases between the two ends. This chain's CDR3 is CASSLRDSNQPQHF. CDR3 nucleotide sequence: TGTGCCAGCAGTTTACGGGATAGCAATCAGCCCCAGCATTTT.

J is TRBJ1-5 and V is TRBV9; 8 positions match TRBD1. This CDR3 comprises 13 residues. Looked up from germline, CDR1 is SGDLS and CDR2 is YYNGEE. J lost 10 bases, V lost 4 bases, and 7 bases had no gene match. CDR3 protein: CASSPGQGVPQHF. CDR3 bases: TGTGCCAGCAGCCCTGGACAGGGAGTACCCCAGCATTTT.

V and J are TRBV20-1 and TRBJ2-5, with D perhaps matching TRBD1 (5 bases). CDR1 is DFQATT, CDR2 SNEGSKA, per germline (reference sequence). The CDR3 runs to 13 residues. V gave up 3 bases and J gave up 1 base, with 9 bases separating them. CDR3 nucleotide sequence: TGCAGTGCTAGTCTTACAGGCCAAGAGACCCAGTACTTC. As protein: CSASLTGQETQYF.

The chain couples TRBV3-1 (or the pseudogene TRBV3-2) to TRBJ2-5; 9 bases are a match to TRBD1. V lost 4 bases to trimming and J lost 4 bases; unmatched junction nucleotides: 10. Germline loops: CDR1 LGHDT, CDR2 YNNKEL (reference sequence). The length of the CDR3 is 16 residues. The CDR3 DNA reads TGTGCCAGCAGCCCGCCGGGGACAGGGAACCGAGAGACCCAGTACTTC. Amino acids: CASSPPGTGNRETQYF.

The chain joins TRBV19 to TRBJ1-2; D is ambiguous. Germline V lookup: CDR1 LNHDA, CDR2 SQIVND (reference sequence). V dropped 3 bases and J dropped 3 bases, with 11 bases sitting between them. The CDR3 is made up of 14 amino acids. The CDR3 loop reads CASSMSNTYYGYTF. CDR3 coding DNA: TGTGCCAGTAGTATGTCGAACACCTACTATGGCTACACCTTC.

CDR3 DNA sequence: TGTGCCAGCAGTTACGGGCGGGGGAGCTATGGCTACACCTTC. Protein sequence: CASSYGRGSYGYTF. The V call is TRBV6-2 or TRBV6-3, the J call TRBJ1-2; a weak D match, TRBD1 (5 bases). This CDR3 comprises 14 residues. CDR1 and CDR2 (germline): MNHEY, SVGEGT. Trimming took 2 bases from V and 4 from J, leaving 11 bases between them.

The gene calls are TRBV5-1 and TRBJ2-6; maybe TRBD1 (5 bases). The CDR3 covers 16 residues. Germline CDR1 is SGHRS and CDR2 is YFSETQ. V lost 4 bases, J lost 1 base, and 12 bases lay in between. The DNA for the CDR3 is TGCGCCAGCAGCGTCCAGGGAAGTTCTGGGGCCAACGTCCTGACTTTC. Encoded protein: CASSVQGSSGANVLTF.

J is TRBJ1-1 and V is TRBV28; possibly TRBD1 for D (6 bases). The CDR3 sequence is 15 residues long. Trimming removed 4 bases at V and 1 base at J, with 13 bases between. CDR1 MDHEN and CDR2 SYDVKM come from the germline V gene. CDR3 residues: CASSSSGTPNTEAFF. The CDR3 DNA follows: TGTGCCAGCAGTTCCTCCGGGACACCGAACACTGAAGCTTTCTTT.

The V gene is TRBV3-1 (or the pseudogene TRBV3-2), the J gene TRBJ2-1; possibly TRBD2 for D (5 bases). Trimming left V 4 bases short and J 7 bases short, with 5 bases between. The CDR3 contains 11 residues. Germline-derived CDR1 and CDR2 are LGHDT and YNNKEL (reference sequence). For the CDR3, the DNA is TGTGCCAGCAGCCGCGGGAATGAGCAGTTCTTC. Protein: CASSRGNEQFF.

In its sample, this clone was seen once. DNA for the CDR3: TGTGCCAGCAAGTTGGGGGGTGGCCCTGGAAACACCATATATTTT. Its translation: CASKLGGGPGNTIYF. This chain links TRBV2 with TRBJ1-3; D perhaps matches TRBD1 (5 bases). CDR1 is SNHLY and CDR2 is FYNNEI in the germline V gene. The CDR3 runs 15 residues. Trimming pared 7 bases from V and 2 bases from J, leaving 15 bases between.

Details on this clone: One end of the junction fails to match germline, which may point to a read error. V gene TRBV28 combines with J gene TRBJ1-4; 9 positions agree with TRBD1. The length of the CDR3 is 15 residues. Germline CDR1 and CDR2: MDHEN and SYDVKM. In DNA form, the CDR3 reads TGTGCCAGCAGTTACGGGACAGGGAGGCAAGCGGAGAAGGTTTTT. It yields the protein CASSYGTGRQAEKVF.